The clone carrying this T cell receptor beta chain was observed a handful of times. Its matching antigen is unknown. The sample originates from a study of T cell repertoires in cytomegalovirus infection. Turning to the study itself: The authors used CMV epitopes that were HLA-C-restricted (recently identified) and HLA-B-restricted (well studied). Public TCR beta signature analysis indicated the presence of both CMV infection and matching HLA type.

The length of the CDR3 is 18 residues. Trimming cost V 7 bases and J 0 bases; bases outside gene matches: 14. CDR1 is MNHEY and CDR2 is SVGAGI in the germline V gene. Study outcomes and limitations: Summed frequency of public TCR beta families distinguished CMV carriers with the relevant HLA. In two of eight donors, the top clonotype was HLA-C-restricted CMV-specific.

MiXCR, applied by TCRdb to the reads, yields one record per CDR3 protein. The table shows hundreds of thousands of distinct CDR3 sequences, with around a third occurring only once. The sample consisted of cultured CD8+ T cells from PBMCs, taken from culture after CMV antigen stimulation. The V call is TRBV6-5, the J call TRBJ2-7; 11 nucleotides match TRBD2. The source is a human donor in good health (CMV status not recorded). Some clones in this sample may be carry-over from other donors' samples. CDR3: CASTPLGTSGILSYEQYF. The DNA of the CDR3 is TGTGCCAGCACTCCCCTGGGGACTAGCGGAATCCTCTCCTACGAGCAGTACTTC.